Listed below are T cell receptor beta chains from one sample, sequenced in a study of blood T cell repertoires in COVID-19. Profiled with immunoSEQ multiplex PCR; TCRdb holds only in-frame clones, not every one. The table has 45,000 or so clones, more than 70% seen once. Sequenced sample: peripheral blood. All receptors derive from a woman aged 55-70 years with acute or convalescent COVID-19. Both conserved end residues are part of each CDR3. A D gene is named only where the DNA matches it firmly. A clone size is listed for some rows: how often the clone was seen (once, few, many), or a class if it is expanded.

size: .; V: TRBV6-5; D: .; J: TRBJ2-5; DNA: TGTGCCAGCAACACGGGACACTCAATACAAGAGACCCAGTACTTC; CDR3: CASNTGHSIQETQYF
size: .; V: TRBV4-2; D: .; J: TRBJ2-1; DNA: TGTGCCAGCAGCCAAGATGCAGGGTACAATGAGCAGTTCTTC; CDR3: CASSQDAGYNEQFF
size: .; V: TRBV3-1/TRBV3-2; D: .; J: TRBJ2-5; DNA: TGTGCCAGCAGCCAATTTCACTCTCCGAAAGAGACCCAGTACTTC; CDR3: CASSQFHSPKETQYF
size: .; V: TRBV9; D: .; J: TRBJ2-2; DNA: TGTGCCAGCAGCGCCCTCATAGTGGCGGATTCGAACACCGGGGAGCTGTTTTTT; CDR3: CASSALIVADSNTGELFF
size: .; V: TRBV6-5; D: TRBD2; J: TRBJ2-2; DNA: TGTGCCAGCAGGCCGACTAGCGGCTCCGGGGAGCTGTTTTTT; CDR3: CASRPTSGSGELFF
size: .; V: TRBV5-1; D: TRBD2; J: TRBJ2-1; DNA: TGCGCCAGCAGTTGGGCAGCGGGAGCCAACAATGAGCAGTTCTTC; CDR3: CASSWAAGANNEQFF
size: .; V: TRBV27; D: TRBD1; J: TRBJ1-1; DNA: TGTGCCAGCAGTCCGAGGGACAGGGGGGGGAACACTGAAGCTTTCTTT; CDR3: CASSPRDRGGNTEAFF
size: .; V: TRBV18; D: .; J: TRBJ1-2; DNA: TGTGCCAGCTCACCACGGTCTTTAGCTAACTATGGCTACACCTTC; CDR3: CASSPRSLANYGYTF
size: .; V: TRBV11-2; D: TRBD1; J: TRBJ1-1; DNA: TGTGCCAGCAGCATAGACAGGGTCCAATACACTGAAGCTTTCTTT; CDR3: CASSIDRVQYTEAFF
size: .; V: TRBV18; D: .; J: TRBJ1-5; DNA: TGTGCCAGCTCACCCCTTGAACGGGGAAATCAGCCCCAGCATTTT; CDR3: CASSPLERGNQPQHF
size: .; V: TRBV14; D: TRBD2; J: TRBJ2-3; DNA: TGTGCCAGCAGCCGTATAGCGGGGGGCAGCACAGATACGCAGTATTTT; CDR3: CASSRIAGGSTDTQYF
size: .; V: TRBV7-9; D: .; J: TRBJ2-3; DNA: TGTGCCAGCAGCAAGCTAGCAATGGCGCAGTATTTT; CDR3: CASSKLAMAQYF
size: once; V: TRBV11-2; D: TRBD1; J: TRBJ1-2; DNA: TGTGCCAGCAGCCGCGGAGGGGGCGGATTCGGTGGCTACACCTTC; CDR3: CASSRGGGGFGGYTF
size: once; V: TRBV5-4; D: TRBD1; J: TRBJ1-2; DNA: TGTGCCAGCAGCTCCCTGACAGGGAACTATGGCTACACCTTC; CDR3: CASSSLTGNYGYTF
size: .; V: TRBV12-3/TRBV12-4; D: TRBD1; J: TRBJ2-5; DNA: TGTGCCAGCAGAGGACAGGGCCAAGAGACCCAGTACTTC; CDR3: CASRGQGQETQYF
size: once; V: TRBV7-3; D: .; J: TRBJ1-1; DNA: TGTGCCAGCAGCGCAGGCCCGAACACTGAAGCTTTCTTT; CDR3: CASSAGPNTEAFF
size: .; V: TRBV9; D: .; J: TRBJ2-2; DNA: TGTGCCAGCAGCTTTCGATCGGGCGGGGAGCTGTTTTTT; CDR3: CASSFRSGGELFF
size: .; V: TRBV6-1; D: TRBD1; J: TRBJ2-1; DNA: TGTGCCAGCAGTAAAGGACAGGGGGTTACCTACAATGAGCAGTTCTTC; CDR3: CASSKGQGVTYNEQFF
size: .; V: TRBV7-2; D: .; J: TRBJ2-2; DNA: TGTGCCAGCAGCGTCGAGGGCCACACCGGGGAGCTGTTTTTT; CDR3: CASSVEGHTGELFF
size: .; V: TRBV5-6; D: TRBD2; J: TRBJ2-3; DNA: TGTGCCAGCGCCCGAAGATGGAGCGGGGCACCTAGCACAGATACGCAGTATTTT; CDR3: CASARRWSGAPSTDTQYF
size: .; V: TRBV5-1; D: .; J: TRBJ2-2; DNA: TGCGCCAGCAGCTTCCAAGCGGAGAACACCGGGGAGCTGTTTTTT; CDR3: CASSFQAENTGELFF
size: few; V: TRBV7-6; D: .; J: TRBJ2-1; DNA: TGTGCCAGCAGCTTAGATGTAGCGGCCAACAATGAGCAGTTCTTC; CDR3: CASSLDVAANNEQFF
size: .; V: TRBV30; D: .; J: TRBJ2-2; DNA: TGTGCCTGGAACAGGGCTCGCACCGGGGAGCTGTTTTTT; CDR3: CAWNRARTGELFF
size: .; V: TRBV6-5; D: .; J: TRBJ2-2; DNA: TGTGCCAGCATGAGGGACACCGGGGAGCTGTTTTTT; CDR3: CASMRDTGELFF
size: .; V: TRBV24-1; D: TRBD2; J: TRBJ2-7; DNA: TGTGCCACCAGTGATTCGACATGGGGGACTAGCGGGAGCGAGCAGTACTTC; CDR3: CATSDSTWGTSGSEQYF
size: .; V: TRBV5-5; D: TRBD1; J: TRBJ2-3; DNA: TGTGCCAGCAGTTCGGAGGGACAGGGATTATCAGATACGCAGTATTTT; CDR3: CASSSEGQGLSDTQYF
size: once; V: TRBV2; D: .; J: TRBJ2-7; DNA: TGTGCCTTACCTACCGGGAACAAGGGCGAGCAGTACTTC; CDR3: CALPTGNKGEQYF
size: .; V: TRBV13; D: .; J: TRBJ2-7; DNA: TGTGCCAGCAGCTCCCGGGACGAGCAGTACTTC; CDR3: CASSSRDEQYF
size: .; V: TRBV2; D: TRBD1; J: TRBJ2-5; DNA: TGTGCCAGCAGGGGGACAGGGGGCGGGGAGACCCAGTACTTC; CDR3: CASRGTGGGETQYF
size: .; V: TRBV9; D: .; J: TRBJ2-5; DNA: TGTGCCAGCAGCTCTTCGACACACCAAGAGACCCAGTACTTC; CDR3: CASSSSTHQETQYF
size: .; V: TRBV5-1; D: .; J: TRBJ1-1; DNA: TGCGCCAGCAGCCTGGTGGGGGCGGAGGACACTGAAGCTTTCTTT; CDR3: CASSLVGAEDTEAFF
size: .; V: TRBV24-1; D: .; J: TRBJ1-1; DNA: TGTGCCACCAGTGACCACCTTGGGGCCCAAGCTTTCTTT; CDR3: CATSDHLGAQAFF
size: .; V: TRBV30; D: .; J: TRBJ1-1; DNA: TGTGCCTGGAGCGTAACAGTAAGCACTGAAGCTTTCTTT; CDR3: CAWSVTVSTEAFF
size: .; V: TRBV15; D: TRBD2; J: TRBJ2-7; DNA: TGTGCCACCAGCAGATGGGGGGAGGGGCAGTACTTC; CDR3: CATSRWGEGQYF
size: .; V: TRBV18; D: .; J: TRBJ1-6; DNA: TGTGCCAGCTCACCACCTCCCACGGGAGTTTTAAATTCACCCCTCCACTTT; CDR3: CASSPPPTGVLNSPLHF
size: .; V: TRBV5-1; D: TRBD1; J: TRBJ2-3; DNA: TGCGCCAGCCGGATTGGGGACAGGGGCACAGATACGCAGTATTTT; CDR3: CASRIGDRGTDTQYF
size: .; V: TRBV2; D: .; J: TRBJ1-1; DNA: TGTGCCAGCAGAGACGCCGGGACAATCCGGAACACTGAAGCTTTCTTT; CDR3: CASRDAGTIRNTEAFF
size: .; V: TRBV27; D: TRBD1; J: TRBJ1-4; DNA: TGTGCCAGCAGTTTAATCCGGACAGGGGCGGCTAATGAAAAACTGTTTTTT; CDR3: CASSLIRTGAANEKLFF
size: .; V: TRBV27; D: TRBD1; J: TRBJ1-1; DNA: TGTGCCAGCAGTTTATCAGGGACAGGGAACACTGAAGCTTTCTTT; CDR3: CASSLSGTGNTEAFF
size: .; V: TRBV7-9; D: .; J: TRBJ1-2; DNA: TGTGCCAGCAGCTTAGCGTATACAGGTGTCTATGGCTACACCTTC; CDR3: CASSLAYTGVYGYTF
size: .; V: TRBV7-9; D: .; J: TRBJ2-3; DNA: TGTGCCAGCAGCTTAGGGCAGGGTAGCACAGATACGCAGTATTTT; CDR3: CASSLGQGSTDTQYF
size: .; V: TRBV14; D: .; J: TRBJ2-1; DNA: TGTGCCAGCAGCCACCAGGGTTATATATTCTTC; CDR3: CASSHQGYIFF
size: .; V: TRBV11-2; D: .; J: TRBJ1-1; DNA: TGTGCCAGCAGCGCCAGTATGAACACTGAAGCTTTCTTT; CDR3: CASSASMNTEAFF